Below are 21 T cell receptor beta chains sequenced from a single sample in a study of T cell repertoires in cytomegalovirus infection. TCRdb reprocessed the reads via MiXCR and lists one record per CDR3 protein. The sample consists of roughly 920,000 distinct CDR3 sequences, around 29% of them appearing once. These TCRs are of unknown antigen specificity. Sample: cultured CD8+ T cells from PBMCs, taken from culture after CMV antigen stimulation. These receptors came from a human donor in good health (CMV status not recorded). Some clones in this sample may be carry-over from other donors' samples.

The gene calls are TRBV20-1 and TRBJ2-3; TRBD2 matches at 8 bases. V trimming: 6 bases; J trimming: 4 bases; junction bases outside the gene matches: 12. CDR3 length: 15 residues. In germline, CDR1 is DFQATT, CDR2 SNEGSKA (reference sequence). The CDR3 reads CSALLPPGGADTQYF. CDR3 bases: TGCAGTGCGTTACTCCCACCGGGGGGGGCAGATACGCAGTATTTT.

The sample holds a few counts of this clonotype. The CDR3: CATRPYNTEAFF. The CDR3 bases are TGTGCCACTCGGCCATATAACACTGAAGCTTTCTTT. The chain combines TRBV2 with TRBJ1-1; the D is unclear. With 10 bases removed from V and 2 bases from J, the gap between germline ends came to 11 bases. The CDR3 extends over 12 amino acids. Per germline, CDR1 SNHLY and CDR2 FYNNEI.

The J gene is TRBJ2-2, the V gene TRBV29-1; TRBD1 aligns across 12 bases. Germline V lookup: CDR1 SQVTM, CDR2 ANQGSEA. The CDR3 length is 15 residues. V lost 1 base, J lost 6 bases, and 3 bases stayed unmatched. In DNA form, the CDR3 reads TGCAGCGTTGAAGGGGGACAGGGGGCCTCCGGGGAGCTGTTTTTT. As protein: CSVEGGQGASGELFF.

V usage is TRBV24-1 and J usage is TRBJ1-2; TRBD1 matches 10 bases. J was trimmed by 8 bases and V by 3 bases; bases with no gene match: 14. The length of the CDR3 is 17 residues. From germline, CDR1 is KGHDR and CDR2 SFDVKD. CDR3 nucleotides: TGTGCCACCAGTGATCCGCTCCGGGACAGGGGAGAGGGAGGCTACACCTTC. It specifies CATSDPLRDRGEGGYTF.

In this sample, this clonotype turned up many times. The chain combines TRBV7-6 with TRBJ1-5; TRBD1 might be the D (6 bases). Germline lookup yields CDR1 SGHVS and CDR2 FNYEAQ. V lost 5 bases, J lost 7 bases, and 18 bases lay in between. The CDR3 covers 15 residues. CDR3 residues: CASSPENRVKQPQHF. Here the CDR3 DNA reads TGTGCCAGCAGCCCGGAGAACAGGGTTAAACAGCCCCAGCATTTT.

V usage is TRBV6-1 and J usage is TRBJ2-3, with 7 bases identical to TRBD1. Germline V gives CDR1 MNHNS, CDR2 SASEGT. Trimming removed 8 bases from V and 4 bases from J; junction bases left unmatched: 24. The CDR3 is 19 amino acids. This CDR3 reads CASFSWAGPGGSSSDTQYF. CDR3 in DNA: TGTGCCAGCTTTTCGTGGGCCGGCCCAGGGGGTAGTAGCTCAGATACGCAGTATTTT.

V is TRBV6-5 and J is TRBJ1-4, with TRBD1 identical over 8 bases. Per the germline V gene, CDR1 is MNHEY and CDR2 is SVGAGI. J was trimmed by 6 bases and V by 0 bases; bases with no gene match: 3. The CDR3 has 15 amino acids. Written as DNA, the CDR3 is TGTGCCAGCAGTTACTCGGAGACAGGGGATGAAAAACTGTTTTTT. Residues: CASSYSETGDEKLFF.

V usage is TRBV3-1 and J usage is TRBJ2-5; D gene unclear. Germline V CDR1 and CDR2: LGHDT, YNNKEL (reference sequence). The germline V and J ends were trimmed by 3 bases and 4 bases, with 15 bases remaining between them. This CDR3 spans 15 amino acids. The CDR3 DNA reads as TGTGCCAGCAGCCAGAGAGTCCGCCTTTTAGAGACCCAGTACTTC. Its translation: CASSQRVRLLETQYF.

The V call is TRBV5-4, the J call TRBJ2-1; D is perhaps TRBD1 or TRBD2 (5 bases each). This CDR3 is 15 amino acids long. Germline loops: CDR1 SGHNT, CDR2 YYREEE (reference sequence). With 3 bases removed from V and 8 bases from J, the gap between germline ends came to 18 bases. CDR3 in amino acids: CASSSMNIRGDEQFF. CDR3 sequence (DNA): TGTGCCAGCAGCTCCATGAACATTCGGGGCGATGAGCAGTTCTTC.

The chain couples TRBV4-1 to TRBJ1-6; 7 bases are shared with TRBD1. The ends lost 5 bases at V and 11 bases at J; junction bases unmatched: 9. This CDR3 comprises 14 residues. Germline CDR1 and CDR2: MGHRA and YSYEKL. In nucleotides, the CDR3 is TGCGCCAGCAGCTCCCTGGGTCAGGGGGCACCCCTCCACTTT. The encoded protein is CASSSLGQGAPLHF.

The gene calls are TRBV7-6 and TRBJ2-7; TRBD2 might be the D (7 bases). V was trimmed by 5 bases and J by 2 bases, leaving 19 bases between them. The germline V gene encodes CDR1 SGHVS and CDR2 FNYEAQ. The CDR3 length is 16 residues. CDR3 residues: CASSRGAGTSTYEQYF. DNA of the CDR3: TGTGCCAGCAGCCGGGGGGCAGGGACCAGCACCTACGAGCAGTACTTC.

The chain joins TRBV20-1 to TRBJ2-3; D remains unclear. The CDR3 sequence is 11 residues long. Germline assignment: CDR1 DFQATT and CDR2 SNEGSKA (reference sequence). V was clipped by 6 bases and J by 6 bases, with 10 bases between them. Written as DNA, the CDR3 is TGCAGTGCCTCTTATGGGGATACGCAGTATTTT. Its translation: CSASYGDTQYF.

This clonotype occurred a few times. The chain couples TRBV24-1 to TRBJ1-2; D uncertain. V lost 4 bases, J lost 3 bases, and 11 bases lay in between. There are 14 residues in the CDR3. Looked up from germline, CDR1 is KGHDR and CDR2 is SFDVKD. The DNA for the CDR3 is TGTGCCACCAGTGACCCTGACGGATACTATGGCTACACCTTC. It specifies CATSDPDGYYGYTF.

The chain combines TRBV12-3 or TRBV12-4 with TRBJ1-2; no definite D call. V lost 3 bases to trimming and J lost 4 bases, with 6 bases between them. The CDR3 is 12 amino acids. CDR3 sequence reads: CASSLIVYGYTF. The CDR3 coding sequence is TGTGCCAGCAGTTTGATAGTCTATGGCTACACCTTC.

On this clonotype itself: Given a much more abundant clone one base away, this may be a read error. The CDR3 carries no conserved terminal phenylalanine or tryptophan, so it likely arises from a read error. J is TRBJ2-6 and V is TRBV18; D gene ambiguous. This CDR3 comprises 16 residues. The V gene lost 2 bases and the J gene lost 0 bases, with 8 bases spanning the gap. Germline V gene lookup returns CDR1 KGHSH and CDR2 LQKENI. This CDR3 reads CASSPESPSGANVLTS. Written as DNA, the CDR3 is TGTGCCAGCTCACCAGAATCGCCCTCTGGGGCCAACGTCCTGACTTCC.

With respect to this clonotype: This may be a read error: a much more frequent sequence differs by one nucleotide. The chain couples TRBV7-6 to TRBJ2-7; D is perhaps TRBD2 (6 bases). Germline lookup yields CDR1 SGHVS and CDR2 FNYEAQ. This CDR3 spans 15 amino acids. CDR3 loop: CAGSLIPGLQNEQYF. CDR3 nucleotides: TGTGCCGGCAGCTTAATCCCGGGACTCCAAAACGAGCAGTACTTC.

The table lists this clonotype with a few counts. This sequence joins TRBV6-5 and TRBJ2-1; TRBD2 matches at 7 bases. The CDR3 loop spans 15 amino acids. From germline, CDR1 is MNHEY and CDR2 SVGAGI. Unmatched junction bases numbered 5, after V lost 1 base and J lost 5 bases. The CDR3 DNA is TGTGCCAGCAGTTACTACCCGCGGGGGAACAATGAGCAGTTCTTC. Amino acids: CASSYYPRGNNEQFF.

This clonotype has at least ten counts. This chain uses TRBV6-1 with TRBJ2-3; TRBD2 matches 10 bases. The germline V gene has CDR1 MNHNS and CDR2 SASEGT. Losses at the gene ends were 7 bases for V and 3 bases for J; bases not matched to a gene: 10. This CDR3 spans 16 amino acids. The CDR3 is CASIASGGAWTDTQYF. For the CDR3, the DNA is TGTGCCAGCATCGCCAGCGGGGGGGCCTGGACAGATACGCAGTATTTT.

The chain carries TRBV7-6 and TRBJ2-7, with 7 positions matching TRBD2. Per the germline V gene, CDR1 is SGHVS and CDR2 is FNYEAQ. Germline trimming cut 4 bases from V and 1 base from J; bases unmatched to any gene: 4. The CDR3 spans 14 residues. The CDR3 nucleotides are TGTGCCAGCAGCTCGGGTAGCGGGTCCTACGAGCAGTACTTC. Protein sequence: CASSSGSGSYEQYF.

V and J are TRBV19 and TRBJ2-7; unclear D gene. The CDR3 runs 13 residues. The V gene lost 2 bases and the J gene lost 3 bases, with 8 bases spanning the gap. Germline values: CDR1 LNHDA, CDR2 SQIVND (reference sequence). The CDR3 sequence: CASSISPDYEQYF. DNA for the CDR3: TGTGCCAGTAGTATATCCCCGGACTACGAGCAGTACTTC.

This clonotype was found a few times. The J gene is TRBJ1-1, the V gene TRBV7-8; 9 bases fit TRBD1. From germline, CDR1 is SGHVS and CDR2 FQNEAQ. The J segment lost 4 bases and the V segment lost 5 bases, leaving 8 bases of the junction unmatched. The CDR3 loop spans 15 amino acids. CDR3 in DNA: TGTGCCAGCAGCCTCCGGACAGGGGAGGTCACTGAAGCTTTCTTT. Translated, it gives CASSLRTGEVTEAFF.